This passage covers 15 T cell receptor beta chains from one sample sequenced in a study of T cell changes during pregnancy in multiple sclerosis. The method was immunoSEQ multiplex PCR; TCRdb's version includes in-frame clones alone and lacks a portion of them. The profile shows 40,000 to 65,000 clones, over 80% of them singletons. The starting material was CD4+ T cells from peripheral blood mononuclear cells, obtained in the third trimester of pregnancy. The receptors here all came from a female donor with multiple sclerosis, enrolled in a pregnancy study.

The chain links TRBV5-4 to TRBJ1-6; D is unresolved. The CDR3 has 15 amino acids. Trimming pared 3 bases from V and 11 bases from J, leaving 18 bases between. Germline CDR1 reads SGHNT; CDR2 reads YYREEE (reference sequence). The chain's CDR3 is CASSSEGFTGAPLHF. The CDR3 DNA follows: TGTGCCAGCAGCTCCGAGGGTTTCACCGGAGCACCCCTCCACTTT. Together with reference TRBV5-4 and TRBJ1-6, the CDR3 gives the full variable domain: ETGVTQSPTHLIKTRGQQVTLRCSSQSGHNTVSWYQQALGQGPQFIFQYYREEENGRGNFPPRFSGLQFPNYSSELNVNALELDDSALYLCASSSEGFTGAPLHFGNGTRLTVT.

The V call is TRBV10-3, the J call TRBJ2-7; D might be TRBD1 (7 bases). The CDR3 length is 16 residues. V shed 0 bases and J shed 4 bases, with 16 bases lying between them. Per germline, CDR1 ENHRY and CDR2 SYGVKD. The CDR3 here is CAISESPTGTGYEQYF. In nucleotides, the CDR3 is TGTGCCATCAGTGAGTCACCGACAGGGACTGGGTACGAGCAGTACTTC.

The genes are TRBV6-1 and TRBJ1-4, with D possibly TRBD1 on 5 matching bases. The V gene lost 6 bases and the J gene lost 8 bases, with 19 bases spanning the gap. Germline values: CDR1 MNHNS, CDR2 SASEGT. CDR3 size: 15 residues. CDR3 amino acids: CASRTRPNGGEKLFF. CDR3 in DNA: TGTGCCAGCAGGACAAGACCTAACGGGGGGGAAAAACTGTTTTTT.

This rearrangement joins TRBV28 to TRBJ2-7, with D possibly being TRBD1 (6 bases). Germline CDR1 reads MDHEN; CDR2 reads SYDVKM. Trimming stripped 3 bases from V and 1 base from J, with 13 bases between. The CDR3 is 15 residues long. The CDR3 DNA sequence: TGTGCCAGCAGTTTCTCCGGGACAAAATCCTACGAGCAGTACTTC. Translation gives CASSFSGTKSYEQYF.

The rearrangement joins TRBV15 to TRBJ2-1; the match to TRBD2 covers 11 bases. V lost 6 bases, J lost 15 bases, and 13 bases stayed unmatched. CDR3 length: 14 residues. The V gene's germline CDR1 is LNHNV and CDR2 YYDKDF (reference sequence). The CDR3 loop is CATRPSGRSTGLFF. DNA for the CDR3: TGTGCCACCAGGCCTAGCGGGAGGTCCACCGGTCTGTTCTTC.

This clone was seen only once. J is TRBJ2-4 and V is TRBV5-6, with 7 bases identical to TRBD1. Trimming took 2 bases from V and 0 from J; bases not matched to a gene: 5. Germline CDR1 and CDR2: SGHDT and YYEEEE. The CDR3 loop spans 16 amino acids. The CDR3 region has the DNA TGTGCCAGCAGCTTAAAACAGGGGATAGCCAAAAACATTCAGTACTTC. This codes for CASSLKQGIAKNIQYF.

The gene calls are TRBV9 and TRBJ2-7; 7 positions match TRBD1. This CDR3 region has 13 residues. V shed 4 bases and J 7 bases; nucleotides not matched to a gene: 8. The germline gives CDR1 SGDLS, CDR2 YYNGEE. The CDR3 region is CASSPRTGKEQYF. The CDR3 bases are TGTGCCAGCAGCCCCCGGACAGGAAAGGAGCAGTACTTC.

This clone was recorded once. The chain combines TRBV15 with TRBJ2-4; D is unresolved. Trimming took 1 base from V and 5 from J, leaving 6 bases between them. Germline V CDR1 and CDR2: LNHNV, YYDKDF (reference sequence). The CDR3 is 13 amino acids. CDR3 coding DNA: TGTGCCACCAGCAGAGGCCGCGAAAACATTCAGTACTTC. Encoded protein: CATSRGRENIQYF.

The chain carries TRBV19 and TRBJ1-2, with D unresolved. Germline V CDR1 and CDR2: LNHDA, SQIVND (reference sequence). V dropped 7 bases and J dropped 4 bases, with 10 bases sitting between them. There are 12 residues in the CDR3. CDR3 sequence (DNA): TGTGCCAGTACGGAGAGCCCCTATGGCTACACCTTC. Amino acid sequence: CASTESPYGYTF.

The chain employs TRBV27 and TRBJ1-1; 7 nucleotides line up with TRBD1. The CDR3 has 12 residues. The trim removed 5 bases at V and 8 bases at J, leaving 5 bases unmatched. Germline V gives CDR1 MNHEY, CDR2 SMNVEV (reference sequence). The CDR3 region has the DNA TGTGCCAGCAGTGACAGGGTACGGGAAGCTTTCTTT. This sequence encodes CASSDRVREAFF.

The rearrangement uses TRBV19 and TRBJ1-4; D perhaps matches TRBD1 (5 bases). This CDR3 region has 14 residues. Germline V gene sequence: CDR1 LNHDA, CDR2 SQIVND (reference sequence). CDR3 sequence reads: CASKRQGGDEKLFF. The CDR3 coding sequence is TGTGCTTCGAAAAGGCAGGGCGGGGATGAAAAACTGTTTTTT.

The rearrangement links TRBV5-4 to TRBJ2-1, with 7 bases that match TRBD2. Germline CDR1 reads SGHNT; CDR2 reads YYREEE (reference sequence). This CDR3 spans 15 amino acids. V shed 0 bases, J shed 4 bases, and the junction held 4 bases outside the gene matches. CDR3 sequence: CASSLGQGGYNEQFF. DNA of the CDR3: TGTGCCAGCAGCTTGGGCCAGGGAGGGTACAATGAGCAGTTCTTC. The complete variable domain, with remaining parts taken from reference TRBV5-4 and TRBJ2-1, reads ETGVTQSPTHLIKTRGQQVTLRCSSQSGHNTVSWYQQALGQGPQFIFQYYREEENGRGNFPPRFSGLQFPNYSSELNVNALELDDSALYLCASSLGQGGYNEQFFGPGTRLTVL.

The rearrangement joins TRBV30 to TRBJ1-2; unclear D gene. Germline lookup yields CDR1 GTSNPN and CDR2 SVGIG (reference sequence). Trimming took 2 bases from V and 8 from J, leaving 9 bases between them. This CDR3 contains 11 residues. DNA of the CDR3: TGTGCCTGGAGTTTCGGAGGAGGCTACACCTTC. It codes for CAWSFGGGYTF.

The J gene is TRBJ1-5, the V gene TRBV5-6; D is undetermined. V was cut by 4 bases and J by 4 bases, with 6 bases left in between. Germline CDR1 SGHDT, CDR2 YYEEEE. This CDR3 has 12 amino acids. The CDR3 protein is CASSQINQPQHF. CDR3 DNA: TGTGCCAGCAGCCAGATAAATCAGCCCCAGCATTTT.

The J gene is TRBJ2-5, the V gene TRBV5-4, with 10 bases matching TRBD1. V trimming: 0 bases; J trimming: 2 bases; junction bases outside the gene matches: 7. The CDR3 is 17 amino acids. CDR1 SGHNT and CDR2 YYREEE come from the germline V gene (reference sequence). The CDR3 protein is CASSLEAGTGDQETQYF. CDR3 coding DNA: TGTGCCAGCAGCTTGGAAGCCGGGACAGGGGATCAAGAGACCCAGTACTTC.